The 23 T cell receptor beta chains in this list originate from one sample, sequenced in a study of T cell repertoires in cytomegalovirus infection. TCRdb independently ran MiXCR on the reads; one entry per CDR3 protein. Here the sample spans some 150,000 distinct CDR3 sequences, about 6.5% being singletons. The sequencing sample was made of PBMCs. These receptors were taken from a human donor in good health (CMV status not recorded). Some clones in this sample may be carry-over from other donors' samples.

This chain connects TRBV10-3 to TRBJ1-5; 8 bases match TRBD1. This CDR3 contains 13 residues. V shed 6 bases, J shed 6 bases, and the junction held 4 bases outside the gene matches. CDR1 and CDR2 (germline): ENHRY, SYGVKD. As DNA, the CDR3 is TGTGCCATCAGCGACAGGGGAGGTCAGCCCCAGCATTTT. This translates into CAISDRGGQPQHF.

Only a few counts were recorded for this clonotype. V usage is TRBV28 and J usage is TRBJ1-2, with 7 bases lining up with TRBD1. CDR1 is MDHEN and CDR2 is SYDVKM in the germline V gene. The J segment lost 0 bases and the V segment lost 6 bases, leaving 7 bases of the junction unmatched. The CDR3 runs 15 residues. In DNA form, the CDR3 reads TGTGCCAGCAGATCCAGGGGACAGTCTAACTATGGCTACACCTTC. It translates to CASRSRGQSNYGYTF.

This clonotype came up a few times. The chain couples TRBV28 to TRBJ1-5; a weak D match, TRBD1 (5 bases). The ends were cut back, 6 bases at V and 1 base at J, with 16 bases in the middle. The CDR3 has 16 residues. Germline-derived CDR1 and CDR2 are MDHEN and SYDVKM. CDR3 coding DNA: TGTGCCAGCAGCCGTCGCAGGGAAAGAAGCAATCAGCCCCAGCATTTT. It encodes CASSRRRERSNQPQHF. The whole variable domain, filled in from reference TRBV28 and TRBJ1-5, reads DVKVTQSSRYLVKRTGEKVFLECVQDMDHENMFWYRQDPGLGLRLIYFSYDVKMKEKGDIPEGYSVSREKKERFSLILESASTNQTSMYLCASSRRRERSNQPQHFGDGTRLSIL.

This clonotype was observed many times. The genes are TRBV11-2 and TRBJ2-3; 16 bases fit TRBD2. J gave up 0 bases and V 4 bases, and 10 bases lay outside the gene matches. This CDR3 has 20 residues. Per germline, CDR1 SGHAT and CDR2 FQNNGV. This CDR3 is CASSSGLAGGQFGSTDTQYF. CDR3 nucleotide sequence: TGTGCCAGCAGCTCGGGACTAGCGGGGGGGCAATTTGGTAGCACAGATACGCAGTATTTT.

This clonotype came up many times. The chain joins TRBV15 to TRBJ2-1; D is unresolved. The CDR3 is 13 amino acids. V lost 0 bases to trimming and J lost 8 bases, with 8 bases between them. Germline assignment: CDR1 LNHNV and CDR2 YYDKDF (reference sequence). CDR3 nucleotides: TGTGCCACCAGCAGAGATCTCGTCGATGAGCAGTTCTTC. It is translated as CATSRDLVDEQFF.

This rearrangement joins TRBV15 to TRBJ1-2; no clear D. Germline V gives CDR1 LNHNV, CDR2 YYDKDF (reference sequence). CDR3 size: 14 residues. V lost 3 bases and J lost 6, with 14 bases in between. Here the CDR3 reads CATSSQESSHGYTF. CDR3 sequence (DNA): TGTGCCACCAGCAGCCAGGAATCCTCCCATGGCTACACCTTC.

This clonotype was recorded many times. This chain uses TRBV7-2 with TRBJ1-1; possibly TRBD1 for D (6 bases). The CDR3 covers 12 residues. V was shortened by 10 bases and J by 8 bases, with 17 bases between the two germline ends. Germline lookup yields CDR1 SGHTA and CDR2 FQGNSA. CDR3 bases: TGTGCCACCGGCGATTTTCAGGGGGAAGCTTTCTTT. Translated: CATGDFQGEAFF.

This clonotype was recorded many times. This chain uses TRBV7-8 with TRBJ1-1, with 10 bases matching TRBD1. There are 15 residues in the CDR3. J lost 5 bases, V lost 0 bases, and 3 bases had no gene match. The germline CDR1 and CDR2 sequences are SGHVS and FQNEAQ. In DNA, the CDR3 is TGTGCCAGCAGCTTAGCTGGGACAGGGGTAACTGAAGCTTTCTTT. Translated, it gives CASSLAGTGVTEAFF.

In its sample, this clonotype was seen a few times. The chain carries TRBV28 and TRBJ2-2, with a weak D call TRBD1 (6 bases). Germline CDR1 is MDHEN and CDR2 is SYDVKM. The CDR3 extends over 15 amino acids. V shed 4 bases and J shed 0 bases, with 9 bases lying between them. In nucleotides, the CDR3 is TGTGCCAGCAGTTCGGACAGCGCGAACACCGGGGAGCTGTTTTTT. Residues: CASSSDSANTGELFF.

The chain carries TRBV20-1 and TRBJ1-5, with D possibly matching TRBD1 (5 bases). The CDR3 runs 15 residues. Germline values: CDR1 DFQATT, CDR2 SNEGSKA (reference sequence). Trimming cost V 3 bases and J 2 bases, with 14 bases left between them. The CDR3 spells CSARPGTSGNQPQHF. The DNA for the CDR3 is TGCAGTGCTAGGCCCGGGACGAGCGGCAATCAGCCCCAGCATTTT.

This clonotype has just a few counts. The rearrangement links TRBV30 to TRBJ1-5; 9 positions agree with TRBD1. The CDR3 runs to 16 residues. V gave up 3 bases and J gave up 3 bases; unmatched junction bases: 9. The germline gives CDR1 GTSNPN, CDR2 SVGIG (reference sequence). The CDR3, as DNA: TGTGCCTGGAGCTCAACCGGGACAGGGAACAATCAGCCCCAGCATTTT. Its translation is CAWSSTGTGNNQPQHF.

Details on this clonotype: Possible read error: a much larger clone is one base away. This CDR3 fails to terminate in the conserved phenylalanine or tryptophan, so it likely reflects a read error. The V call is TRBV7-2, the J call TRBJ1-6; no clear D. V was pared by 3 bases and J by 8 bases, with 11 bases between. There are 14 residues in the CDR3. Germline V gene sequence: CDR1 SGHTA, CDR2 FQGNSA. DNA for the CDR3: TGTGCCAGCAGCTTGATTGCTATCGATTCACCCCTCCACTCT. Translating gives CASSLIAIDSPLHS.

Only a few counts were recorded for this clonotype. The chain combines TRBV3-1 with TRBJ2-5; D perhaps matches TRBD1 (5 bases). CDR1 LGHDT and CDR2 YNNKEL come from the germline V gene (reference sequence). The length of the CDR3 is 12 residues. The V gene lost 5 bases and the J gene lost 7 bases, with 11 bases spanning the gap. The CDR3 DNA is TGTGCCAGCAGCACCCGCCAGGGGACCCAGTACTTC. Its translation is CASSTRQGTQYF.

Written as DNA, the CDR3 is TGTGCCAGCAGCTTGGTAGGAGGAGGGGTCTACGAGCAGTACTTC. This sequence encodes CASSLVGGGVYEQYF. V and J are TRBV5-5 and TRBJ2-7, with D tentatively TRBD2 (6 bases). Germline-derived CDR1 and CDR2 are SGHKS and YYEKEE (reference sequence). Trimming left V 0 bases short and J 3 bases short, with 13 bases between. The CDR3 runs to 15 residues.

This clonotype was recorded many times. The DNA of the CDR3 is TGTGCCAGCAGCTATCGAGGGGTACAGGCGGTGGAGACCCAGTACTTC. Translating gives CASSYRGVQAVETQYF. The chain joins TRBV7-2 to TRBJ2-5; D may correspond to TRBD1 or TRBD2 (5 bases each). V lost 4 bases and J lost 5, with 20 bases in between. The germline gives CDR1 SGHTA, CDR2 FQGNSA. CDR3 length equals 16 residues.

This clonotype came up many times. The chain employs TRBV7-2 and TRBJ1-2, with unresolved D. The CDR3 loop spans 12 amino acids. The germline V gene has CDR1 SGHTA and CDR2 FQGNSA. The V gene lost 1 base and the J gene lost 8 bases, with 8 bases spanning the gap. The CDR3 region has the DNA TGTGCCAGCAGCTTAGGTGATGTCGGCTACACCTTC. Translating it yields CASSLGDVGYTF.

The chain has TRBV29-1 and TRBJ1-1, with D tentatively TRBD1 (5 bases). CDR1 is SQVTM, CDR2 ANQGSEA, per germline. CDR3 length: 13 residues. V was trimmed by 5 bases and J by 1 base, leaving 11 bases between them. The CDR3 loop reads CSVWGTGNTEAFF. DNA for the CDR3: TGCAGCGTTTGGGGGACGGGGAACACTGAAGCTTTCTTT.

This clonotype turned up a few times. The chain couples TRBV29-1 to TRBJ2-5; D is perhaps TRBD2 (6 bases). In germline, CDR1 is SQVTM, CDR2 ANQGSEA. V lost 8 bases and J lost 5, with 12 bases in between. The CDR3 is 11 amino acids. CDR3 sequence (DNA): TGCAGCTTATGGGAGGCGGAGACCCAGTACTTC. Its protein product is CSLWEAETQYF.

The table lists this clonotype with many counts. The rearrangement joins TRBV6-6 to TRBJ2-5, with D hard to call. V was clipped by 2 bases and J by 6 bases, with 7 bases between them. The CDR3 has 12 residues. Germline loops: CDR1 MNHNY, CDR2 SVGAGI (reference sequence). Here the CDR3 DNA reads TGTGCCAGCAGTTACGAAGCACAGACCCAGTACTTC. It is translated as CASSYEAQTQYF.

This clonotype was counted at least ten times. The chain has TRBV7-8 and TRBJ1-1; D ambiguous. CDR1 and CDR2 (germline): SGHVS, FQNEAQ. V shed 6 bases and J shed 0 bases, with 8 bases lying between them. The CDR3 totals 13 residues. The chain's CDR3 is CASRSNLNTEAFF. The CDR3 nucleotides read TGTGCCAGCAGGTCGAATTTGAACACTGAAGCTTTCTTT.

This clonotype was seen at least ten times. The rearrangement joins TRBV12-3 or TRBV12-4 to TRBJ2-5; D could derive from TRBD1 or TRBD2 (5 bases each). The CDR3 is 12 amino acids. Trimming left V 6 bases short and J 7 bases short, with 12 bases between. In DNA, the CDR3 is TGTGCCAGCAGGGGGACGGGGTGGACCCAGTACTTC. Translating it yields CASRGTGWTQYF.

This clonotype was seen repeatedly, ten times or more. This chain uses TRBV20-1 with TRBJ1-3; a possible D gene is TRBD1 (5 bases). CDR3 size: 15 residues. Germline lookup yields CDR1 DFQATT and CDR2 SNEGSKA (reference sequence). V lost 6 bases, J lost 0 bases, and 15 bases lay in between. The CDR3 DNA sequence: TGCAGTGCGTCCCCGGGACGGTACTCTGGAAACACCATATATTTT. The encoded protein is CSASPGRYSGNTIYF.

V usage is TRBV15 and J usage is TRBJ2-7; 7 positions match TRBD1. The germline gives CDR1 LNHNV, CDR2 YYDKDF (reference sequence). The V segment lost 2 bases and the J segment 2 bases; nucleotides outside the gene matches: 18. The CDR3 is 19 amino acids. In nucleotides, the CDR3 is TGTGCCACCAGCAGACCCTCACCATTCTCGGGACAGCGAGCCTACGAGCAGTACTTC. Translating gives CATSRPSPFSGQRAYEQYF.